The 26 T cell receptor beta chains below come from one sample, sequenced in a study of blood T cell repertoires in COVID-19. TCRdb keeps only in-frame clones here, not all; method: immunoSEQ multiplex PCR. Of some 220,000 clones listed, more than 70% were seen once; the top ten hold 13%. The sequenced material came from peripheral blood. The source of these receptors is a human donor in a cohort sampled during active COVID-19.

The V gene is TRBV11-2, the J gene TRBJ2-1; no clear D. The CDR3 length is 13 residues. Trimming left V 1 base short and J 2 bases short, with 3 bases between. From germline, CDR1 is SGHAT and CDR2 FQNNGV. CDR3 sequence: CASSLVTYNEQFF. DNA for the CDR3: TGTGCCAGCAGCTTAGTAACCTACAATGAGCAGTTCTTC.

The J gene is TRBJ1-1, the V gene TRBV2; D not resolved. CDR3 size: 11 residues. Per germline, CDR1 SNHLY and CDR2 FYNNEI. The ends were cut back, 6 bases at V and 10 bases at J, with 12 bases in the middle. The CDR3 here is CASRVGGRAFF. The CDR3 nucleotides read TGTGCCAGCAGGGTCGGAGGGAGAGCTTTCTTT.

In regard to this clone: It may be a read error: a sequence one base away is much more abundant. V and J are TRBV6-5 and TRBJ1-1, with 7 bases identical to TRBD1. The CDR3 runs 14 residues. Germline CDR1 MNHEY, CDR2 SVGAGI. The V gene end was trimmed by 6 bases and the J gene end by 0 bases; junction bases not matched to a gene: 4. This CDR3 is CASSLGTVNTEAFF. CDR3 nucleotides: TGTGCCAGCAGCCTCGGGACAGTGAACACTGAAGCTTTCTTT.

The gene calls are TRBV18 and TRBJ1-1, with D possibly matching TRBD1 (6 bases). The CDR3 is 15 residues long. Germline CDR1 is KGHSH and CDR2 is LQKENI. V lost 6 bases and J lost 2, with 16 bases in between. The CDR3 DNA reads TGTGCCAGCTCGACGACAGGCCTCACAAACACTGAAGCTTTCTTT. This codes for CASSTTGLTNTEAFF.

The rearrangement joins TRBV7-3 to TRBJ2-2; TRBD2 aligns across 10 bases. CDR1 and CDR2 (germline): SGHTA, FQGTGA. The V gene end was trimmed by 6 bases and the J gene end by 2 bases; junction bases not matched to a gene: 6. CDR3 size: 16 residues. The CDR3 reads CASSFRTSGNTGELFF. The CDR3 DNA is TGTGCCAGCAGTTTCCGGACTAGCGGAAACACCGGGGAGCTGTTTTTT.

This clone was seen only once. The CDR3 loop is CASSQRTGTSAYPLSYNEQFF. The CDR3, as DNA: TGTGCCAGCAGCCAGAGGACCGGGACTAGCGCTTACCCTCTCTCCTACAATGAGCAGTTCTTC. The rearrangement uses TRBV4-2 and TRBJ2-1, with 10 bases identical to TRBD2. The junction had 17 bases not matched to a gene; V was cut back by 3 bases and J by 0 bases. This CDR3 region has 21 residues. CDR1 and CDR2 from the germline V gene are LGHNA and YNFKEQ.

The chain links TRBV4-2 to TRBJ2-7; D is possibly TRBD2 (5 bases). Germline V CDR1 and CDR2: LGHNA, YNFKEQ. Trimming removed 0 bases at V and 12 bases at J, with 18 bases between. CDR3 size: 14 residues. CDR3 in amino acids: CASSQDGLGRRSYF. The DNA of the CDR3 is TGTGCCAGCAGCCAAGATGGTTTGGGCAGGAGGTCGTACTTC.

This chain connects TRBV11-1 to TRBJ1-1; TRBD1 might be the D (6 bases). Germline assignment: CDR1 SGHAT and CDR2 FQDESV (reference sequence). This CDR3 contains 14 residues. V was shortened by 5 bases and J by 4 bases, with 14 bases between the two germline ends. The CDR3 DNA reads TGTGCCAGCAGCCCCAAAGGGGGGGGCACTGAAGCTTTCTTT. Its translation is CASSPKGGGTEAFF.

On this clone: At one boundary the junction diverges from the germline segment, which might be a read error. The V call is TRBV6-1, the J call TRBJ1-6; 8 bases map to TRBD1. This CDR3 is 13 amino acids long. CDR1 and CDR2 from the germline V gene are MNHNS and SASEGT. In nucleotides, the CDR3 is TGTGCCAGCAGTGACCTCCCCGGGACAGGTCCTTACTTT. This translates into CASSDLPGTGPYF.

The chain couples TRBV28 to TRBJ1-6, with no clear D. The CDR3 contains 12 residues. Germline V CDR1 and CDR2: MDHEN, SYDVKM. V gave up 10 bases and J gave up 5 bases, with 9 bases separating them. The CDR3 is CATHRDNSPLHF. DNA of the CDR3: TGTGCCACCCACAGAGATAATTCACCCCTCCACTTT.

This clone was recorded a few times. The rearrangement joins TRBV12-3 or TRBV12-4 to TRBJ1-2; D unresolved. The CDR3 covers 13 residues. The V end was cut by 3 bases, the J end by 3 bases, with 8 bases between. In DNA, the CDR3 is TGTGCCAGCAGTTTTCACGGAGACTATGGCTACACCTTC. Translation gives CASSFHGDYGYTF.

This clone was seen only once. The chain carries TRBV9 and TRBJ2-7; 9 bases are shared with TRBD2. Trimming took 5 bases from V and 0 from J; bases not matched to a gene: 6. Germline loops: CDR1 SGDLS, CDR2 YYNGEE. The CDR3 has 15 residues. The CDR3 sequence: CASSGSGSNSYEQYF. The CDR3 bases are TGTGCCAGCAGTGGTAGCGGGAGTAACTCCTACGAGCAGTACTTC.

The rearrangement joins TRBV10-1 to TRBJ2-5, with 9 bases lining up with TRBD2. The V gene's germline CDR1 is WNHNN and CDR2 SYGVQD (reference sequence). With 6 bases clipped from V and 2 bases from J, the junction kept 19 bases outside the gene matches. The CDR3 contains 19 residues. The CDR3 DNA follows: TGCGCCAGCAGCGCAGGGCAGACGGTGCGGGAGGGGCCACAAGAGACCCAGTACTTC. Translation: CASSAGQTVREGPQETQYF.

The chain joins TRBV5-4 to TRBJ1-2, with D maybe TRBD1 (5 bases). CDR1 SGHNT and CDR2 YYREEE come from the germline V gene (reference sequence). The ends were cut back, 9 bases at V and 4 bases at J, with 16 bases in the middle. The CDR3 is 13 amino acids. CDR3 nucleotides: TGTGCCATCTCCTCCGACAGTTTCTATGGCTACACCTTC. It is translated as CAISSDSFYGYTF.

V and J are TRBV19 and TRBJ2-3; possible D gene TRBD2, 6 bases. The ends were cut back, 6 bases at V and 2 bases at J, with 18 bases in the middle. This CDR3 spans 16 amino acids. Per germline, CDR1 LNHDA and CDR2 SQIVND (reference sequence). The CDR3 region is CASRRRSGLTTDTQYF. The DNA of the CDR3 is TGTGCCAGTAGGAGGCGGTCGGGACTGACCACAGATACGCAGTATTTT.

The chain has TRBV28 and TRBJ1-2; perhaps TRBD1 as D (5 bases). Germline V lookup: CDR1 MDHEN, CDR2 SYDVKM. V was pared by 1 base and J by 14 bases, with 14 bases between. The CDR3 totals 12 residues. The CDR3 DNA sequence: TGTGCCAGCAGTTTATTATCGACTGCAGGGACCTTC. It translates to CASSLLSTAGTF.

V gene TRBV3-1 (or the pseudogene TRBV3-2) combines with J gene TRBJ1-2; D is undetermined. Per germline, CDR1 LGHDT and CDR2 YNNKEL (reference sequence). V shed 0 bases and J shed 8 bases, with 10 bases lying between them. The CDR3 runs 13 residues. CDR3 nucleotides: TGTGCCAGCAGCCAAGATCCCAGATACGGCTACACCTTC. Its protein product is CASSQDPRYGYTF.

The chain has TRBV7-2 and TRBJ1-1; the D gene is possibly TRBD1 (5 bases). V was pared by 3 bases and J by 4 bases, with 9 bases between. Germline lookup yields CDR1 SGHTA and CDR2 FQGNSA. This CDR3 has 13 amino acids. CDR3 sequence: CASSFREGTEAFF. The CDR3 DNA follows: TGTGCCAGCAGCTTCAGGGAGGGCACTGAAGCTTTCTTT.

This chain uses TRBV5-1 with TRBJ2-3; TRBD2 matches at 9 bases. This CDR3 is built from 14 residues. The J segment lost 6 bases and the V segment lost 2 bases, leaving 4 bases of the junction unmatched. Germline CDR1 reads SGHRS; CDR2 reads YFSETQ. CDR3 sequence: CASSFGLAPDTQYF. The CDR3 region has the DNA TGCGCCAGCAGCTTCGGACTAGCGCCCGATACGCAGTATTTT.

V gene TRBV19 combines with J gene TRBJ2-2; weak D call: TRBD2 (6 bases). The ends were cut back, 8 bases at V and 2 bases at J, with 12 bases in the middle. Germline values: CDR1 LNHDA, CDR2 SQIVND (reference sequence). CDR3 size: 14 residues. DNA for the CDR3: TGTGCCAGTCGCCGGGCGGGAAACACCGGGGAGCTGTTTTTT. It is translated as CASRRAGNTGELFF.

This rearrangement joins TRBV27 to TRBJ2-7; tentatively, D is TRBD1 (6 bases). Trimming removed 1 base at V and 0 bases at J, with 10 bases between. Germline V gene data show CDR1 as MNHEY and CDR2 as SMNVEV (reference sequence). The CDR3 totals 15 residues. CDR3: CASSLLQGSSYEQYF. The CDR3 bases are TGTGCCAGCAGTTTATTACAGGGAAGCTCCTACGAGCAGTACTTC.

Notes on this clone: A read error may explain this, as a much larger clone is one base away. V is TRBV6-5 and J is TRBJ1-6; weak D call: TRBD1 (6 bases). The CDR3 covers 14 residues. Trimming cost V 2 bases and J 7 bases, with 9 bases left between them. CDR1 and CDR2 (germline): MNHEY, SVGAGI. The CDR3 reads CASSYPQGNSPLHF. The DNA of the CDR3 is TGTGCCAGCAGTTACCCCCAGGGGAATTCACCCCTCCACTTT.

The CDR3 nucleotides are TGTGCCAGTAGTATCCGGGGGGAGGACTATGGCTACACCTTC. It specifies CASSIRGEDYGYTF. V usage is TRBV19 and J usage is TRBJ1-2, with D maybe TRBD1 (5 bases). This CDR3 is built from 14 residues. Germline CDR1 and CDR2: LNHDA and SQIVND (reference sequence). V dropped 3 bases and J dropped 3 bases, with 11 bases sitting between them.

This chain links TRBV11-3 with TRBJ2-1, with D possibly TRBD1 on 6 matching bases. V was pared by 5 bases and J by 5 bases, with 13 bases between. The germline CDR1 and CDR2 sequences are SGHNT and YENEEA. This CDR3 comprises 14 residues. The CDR3 DNA reads TGTGCCAGCAGCCCACAGGGAGCAAACAATGAGCAGTTCTTC. It codes for CASSPQGANNEQFF.

The rearrangement uses TRBV5-1 and TRBJ2-2, with D tentatively TRBD2 (5 bases). Looked up from germline, CDR1 is SGHRS and CDR2 is YFSETQ. Trimming stripped 6 bases from V and 0 bases from J, with 12 bases between. This CDR3 contains 15 residues. The CDR3 bases are TGCGCCAGCACCATATCCGGGGCGAACACCGGGGAGCTGTTTTTT. It codes for CASTISGANTGELFF. Full variable domain (outside the CDR3, taken from reference TRBV5-1 and TRBJ2-2): KAGVTQTPRYLIKTRGQQVTLSCSPISGHRSVSWYQQTPGQGLQFLFEYFSETQRNKGNFPGRFSGRQFSNSRSEMNVSTLELGDSALYLCASTISGANTGELFFGEGSRLTVL.

V is TRBV4-1 and J is TRBJ2-7, with a weak D call TRBD1 (6 bases). V lost 0 bases, J lost 3 bases, and 12 bases lay in between. The CDR3 contains 15 residues. Germline lookup yields CDR1 MGHRA and CDR2 YSYEKL. In nucleotides, the CDR3 is TGCGCCAGCAGCCAAGATGGCCCAGGGGACTACGAGCAGTACTTC. This codes for CASSQDGPGDYEQYF.